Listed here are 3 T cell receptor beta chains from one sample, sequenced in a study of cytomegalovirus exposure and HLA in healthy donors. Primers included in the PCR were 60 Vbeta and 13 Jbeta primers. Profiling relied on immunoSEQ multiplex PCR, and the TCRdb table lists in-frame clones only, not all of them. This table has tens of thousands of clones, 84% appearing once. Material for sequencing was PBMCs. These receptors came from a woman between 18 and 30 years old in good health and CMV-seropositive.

CDR3 residues: CASSPRGLNTDTQYF. In DNA form, the CDR3 reads TGTGCCAGCAGCCCCAGGGGGCTAAACACAGATACGCAGTATTTT. This chain joins TRBV6-1 and TRBJ2-3; 8 bases map to TRBD1. V was clipped by 6 bases and J by 2 bases; unmatched bases: 7. Germline V gene lookup returns CDR1 MNHNS and CDR2 SASEGT. The CDR3 contains 15 residues.

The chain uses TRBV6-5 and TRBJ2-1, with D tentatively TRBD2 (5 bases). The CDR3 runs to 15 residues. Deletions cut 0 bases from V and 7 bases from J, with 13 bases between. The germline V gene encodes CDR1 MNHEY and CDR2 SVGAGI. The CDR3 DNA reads TGTGCCAGCAGTTACTCCCCTAGCCCTCGGAATGAGCAGTTCTTC. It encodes CASSYSPSPRNEQFF.

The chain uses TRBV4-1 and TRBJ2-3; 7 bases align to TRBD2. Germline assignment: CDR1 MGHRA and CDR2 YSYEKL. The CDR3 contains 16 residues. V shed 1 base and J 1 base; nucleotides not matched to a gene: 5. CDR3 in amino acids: CASSQGTGGGTDTQYF. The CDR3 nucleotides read TGCGCCAGCAGCCAAGGAACGGGAGGTGGCACAGATACGCAGTATTTT.